The entry below gives a single T cell receptor beta chain sequence along with its context. Antigen specificity is unknown. The sample originates from a study of cytomegalovirus exposure and HLA in healthy donors. With 60 Vbeta and 13 Jbeta primers, the PCR was carried out. Assay: immunoSEQ multiplex PCR; the TCRdb copy retains only in-frame clones and omits some. This sample lists more than 110,000 clones; its ten largest clones have roughly 2.5%. Study findings and constraints: Overall, approximately 150 TCR beta chains were annotated as cytomegalovirus-associated. Generally TCR sequences proved uncommon, though certain public TCRs appeared in numerous donors. V- and J-gene trimming of TCR beta was linked (in a later analysis) to a missense DCLRE1C variant.

This TCR was sampled from a man between 35 and 55 years old in good health and CMV-seronegative. The sample comprised PBMCs.

Written as DNA, the CDR3 is TGTGCCAGCAGCCCCATGGGAGGAACTGGAAACACCATATATTTT. Its protein product is CASSPMGGTGNTIYF. This chain links TRBV7-3 with TRBJ1-3; D not certain. Trimming cost V 5 bases and J 2 bases, with 13 bases left between them. Per germline, CDR1 SGHTA and CDR2 FQGTGA. The CDR3 runs 15 residues.